These 31 T cell receptor beta chains originate from one sample sequenced in a study of CD8+ T cells in alopecia areata. cDNA prepared by RNA extraction and subsequent reverse transcription served as the template for sequencing. Only in-frame clones appear in the TCRdb table, and some are missing; sequencing was by immunoSEQ multiplex PCR. The repertoire holds some 110,000 clones, with around two fifths as singletons. Sequenced input: CD4+ T cells sorted from blood. The source of these receptors is a human donor with alopecia areata.

The DNA of the CDR3 is TGTGCCAGCAGCGCAGCAGTGGCCGGGGAGCTGTTTTTT. Protein sequence: CASSAAVAGELFF. This chain connects TRBV7-9 to TRBJ2-2, with no clear D. The germline V and J ends were trimmed by 5 bases and 6 bases, with 10 bases remaining between them. The CDR3 loop spans 13 amino acids. In germline, CDR1 is SEHNR, CDR2 FQNEAQ (reference sequence).

This clone showed up just a few times. Other DNA sequences of this sample code for an identical CDR3. This chain uses TRBV7-3 with TRBJ2-7; 14 positions agree with TRBD2. Germline V gene data show CDR1 as SGHTA and CDR2 as FQGTGA. The V segment lost 2 bases and the J segment 3 bases; nucleotides outside the gene matches: 0. This CDR3 region has 15 residues. CDR3 sequence (DNA): TGTGCCAGCAGCTTAGGGACTAGCGGGAGCTACGAGCAGTACTTC. It is translated as CASSLGTSGSYEQYF. The entire variable domain, with the rest obtained from reference TRBV7-3 and TRBJ2-7, is as follows: GAGVSQTPSNKVTEKGKYVELRCDPISGHTALYWYRQSLGQGPEFLIYFQGTGAADDSGLPNDRFFAVRPEGSVSTLKIQRTERGDSAVYLCASSLGTSGSYEQYFGPGTRLTVT.

This clone has a single count. The V and J genes are TRBV28 and TRBJ2-4, with a weak D call TRBD1 (5 bases). Germline values: CDR1 MDHEN, CDR2 SYDVKM. The ends were cut back, 5 bases at V and 0 bases at J, with 14 bases in the middle. The CDR3 has 16 amino acids. CDR3 nucleotides: TGTGCCAGCAGTCCGAGCGACGGACAAGCCAAAAACATTCAGTACTTC. As protein: CASSPSDGQAKNIQYF.

V is TRBV7-9 and J is TRBJ2-7; 10 nucleotides align to TRBD2. Unmatched junction bases numbered 10, after V lost 5 bases and J lost 12 bases. The CDR3 is made up of 13 amino acids. Germline V gene lookup returns CDR1 SEHNR and CDR2 FQNEAQ (reference sequence). The CDR3 loop reads CASSPALAGELYF. DNA of the CDR3: TGTGCCAGCAGCCCGGCCCTAGCGGGAGAACTGTACTTC.

The chain combines TRBV29-1 with TRBJ1-2; possible D gene TRBD1, 5 bases. CDR1 SQVTM and CDR2 ANQGSEA come from the germline V gene. CDR3 size: 13 residues. CDR3: CSVQGRTGYGYTF. CDR3 bases: TGCAGTGTTCAGGGCAGGACGGGCTATGGCTACACCTTC.

The chain couples TRBV19 to TRBJ2-5; perhaps TRBD1 as D (6 bases). Germline V CDR1 and CDR2: LNHDA, SQIVND (reference sequence). This CDR3 region has 14 residues. V was cut by 10 bases and J by 2 bases, with 17 bases left in between. The CDR3 coding sequence is TGTGCCACCCGGTCGGCAGGGGAACAAGAGACCCAGTACTTC. The encoded protein is CATRSAGEQETQYF.

The sample holds a few counts of this clone. The chain couples TRBV7-8 to TRBJ2-3; 12 bases map to TRBD2. In germline, CDR1 is SGHVS, CDR2 FQNEAQ. Trimming took 5 bases from V and 3 from J; bases not matched to a gene: 6. The CDR3 runs to 16 residues. The CDR3 DNA is TGTGCCAGCAGCCCGAAGACTAGCGGGGGAACAGATACGCAGTATTTT. As protein: CASSPKTSGGTDTQYF.

V and J are TRBV18 and TRBJ1-5; D is undetermined. The CDR3 has 13 amino acids. The V gene's germline CDR1 is KGHSH and CDR2 LQKENI. Trimming took off 5 bases at V and 4 bases at J, with 9 bases between the two ends. The CDR3 sequence: CASSSGSNQPQHF. The CDR3 coding sequence is TGTGCCAGCTCATCAGGTTCTAATCAGCCCCAGCATTTT.

A few counts support this clone. The chain has TRBV14 and TRBJ1-1; no clear D gene. The CDR3 is 17 amino acids. The ends were cut back, 2 bases at V and 4 bases at J, with 20 bases in the middle. In germline, CDR1 is SGHDN, CDR2 FVKESK. In DNA, the CDR3 is TGTGCCAGCAGCCAAAAGAGGCACCCCCGCTTTGGCACTGAAGCTTTCTTT. This encodes CASSQKRHPRFGTEAFF. Drawing the rest from reference TRBV14 and TRBJ1-1, the complete variable domain is EAGVTQFPSHSVIEKGQTVTLRCDPISGHDNLYWYRRVMGKEIKFLLHFVKESKQDESGMPNNRFLAERTGGTYSTLKVQPAELEDSGVYFCASSQKRHPRFGTEAFFGQGTRLTVV.

J is TRBJ1-5 and V is TRBV18; D is possibly TRBD1 (5 bases). Germline CDR1 KGHSH, CDR2 LQKENI. V was cut by 2 bases and J by 9 bases, with 14 bases left in between. The CDR3 spans 14 residues. For the CDR3, the DNA is TGTGCCAGCTCACCAAGTGGCAGGGATGGGCCCCAGCATTTT. Translating it yields CASSPSGRDGPQHF. The whole variable domain, filled in from reference TRBV18 and TRBJ1-5, reads NAGVMQNPRHLVRRRGQEARLRCSPMKGHSHVYWYRQLPEEGLKFMVYLQKENIIDESGMPKERFSAEFPKEGPSILRIQQVVRGDSAAYFCASSPSGRDGPQHFGDGTRLSIL.

The gene calls are TRBV5-1 and TRBJ2-3; D not resolved. Germline V CDR1 and CDR2: SGHRS, YFSETQ. Trimming shortened V by 4 bases and J by 2 bases, and 17 bases separated the two germline ends. The CDR3 loop spans 16 amino acids. Here the CDR3 reads CASSPLTVGNTDTQYF. The DNA of the CDR3 is TGCGCCAGCAGCCCTCTTACAGTAGGGAACACAGATACGCAGTATTTT. The complete variable domain, with remaining parts taken from reference TRBV5-1 and TRBJ2-3, reads KAGVTQTPRYLIKTRGQQVTLSCSPISGHRSVSWYQQTPGQGLQFLFEYFSETQRNKGNFPGRFSGRQFSNSRSEMNVSTLELGDSALYLCASSPLTVGNTDTQYFGPGTRLTVL.

V is TRBV30 and J is TRBJ2-5; TRBD2 might be the D (5 bases). Germline CDR1 and CDR2: GTSNPN and SVGIG (reference sequence). The CDR3 totals 13 residues. The ends were cut back, 1 base at V and 5 bases at J, with 11 bases in the middle. Here the CDR3 reads CAWSGGLVETQYF. As DNA, the CDR3 is TGTGCCTGGAGTGGCGGGTTGGTGGAGACCCAGTACTTC.

In its sample, this clone was seen a few times. The chain employs TRBV29-1 and TRBJ1-2; D is perhaps TRBD1 (5 bases). Germline CDR1 and CDR2: SQVTM and ANQGSEA. The CDR3 consists of 13 residues. V was pared by 6 bases and J by 1 base, with 12 bases between. CDR3 DNA sequence: TGCAGCGTCTTTGTGACAGTTAACTATGGCTACACCTTC. It specifies CSVFVTVNYGYTF.

The chain has TRBV5-1 and TRBJ2-3, with D perhaps matching TRBD2 (5 bases). This CDR3 spans 13 amino acids. Germline V CDR1 and CDR2: SGHRS, YFSETQ. The V and J ends lost 5 bases and 3 bases respectively, with 10 bases between them. CDR3 loop: CASRPGGTDTQYF. The CDR3 DNA is TGCGCCAGCAGGCCCGGCGGGACAGATACGCAGTATTTT.

The chain recombines TRBV23-1 with TRBJ2-7; D might be TRBD2 (6 bases). TRBV23-1 is an ORF, with its function uncertain. This CDR3 is 16 amino acids long. Between the trimmed V and J ends, which lost 3 bases and 3 bases, there was a span of 18 bases. CDR3: CASSQALRDLHYEQYF. In DNA, the CDR3 is TGCGCCAGCAGTCAGGCCCTCCGGGACTTACACTACGAGCAGTACTTC.

This clone was seen a handful of times. V and J are TRBV29-1 and TRBJ2-5; D tentatively reads TRBD1 or TRBD2 (5 bases each). Germline CDR1 SQVTM, CDR2 ANQGSEA. The CDR3 length is 12 residues. Trimming removed 4 bases from V and 5 bases from J, with 11 bases in between. The CDR3 nucleotides are TGCAGCGTTGGAGGGGATCAGGAGACCCAGTACTTC. Translating gives CSVGGDQETQYF.

The chain employs TRBV9 and TRBJ2-3; weak D call: TRBD2 (6 bases). This CDR3 contains 16 residues. V shed 0 bases and J shed 5 bases, with 16 bases lying between them. Germline V gene sequence: CDR1 SGDLS, CDR2 YYNGEE. This CDR3 is CASSVDWASAGDTQYF. The CDR3 region has the DNA TGTGCCAGCAGCGTAGACTGGGCTAGCGCCGGAGATACGCAGTATTTT.

This clone was found a few times. The chain employs TRBV15 and TRBJ1-6, with D possibly TRBD1 on 6 matching bases. Trimming shortened V by 4 bases and J by 9 bases, and 16 bases separated the two germline ends. The V gene's germline CDR1 is LNHNV and CDR2 YYDKDF (reference sequence). The CDR3 spans 15 residues. The CDR3 region is CATSTYPGTPSPLHF. The CDR3 coding sequence is TGTGCCACCAGCACCTATCCCGGGACACCTTCACCCCTCCACTTT.

The chain has TRBV5-1 and TRBJ2-1, with D hard to call. This CDR3 is 14 amino acids long. The V end was cut by 0 bases, the J end by 1 base, with 5 bases between. Per the germline V gene, CDR1 is SGHRS and CDR2 is YFSETQ. CDR3 in amino acids: CASSLDWSYNEQFF. In DNA, the CDR3 is TGCGCCAGCAGCTTGGACTGGTCCTACAATGAGCAGTTCTTC. The variable domain in full, with the rest retrieved from reference TRBV5-1 and TRBJ2-1, is KAGVTQTPRYLIKTRGQQVTLSCSPISGHRSVSWYQQTPGQGLQFLFEYFSETQRNKGNFPGRFSGRQFSNSRSEMNVSTLELGDSALYLCASSLDWSYNEQFFGPGTRLTVL.

The chain has TRBV4-2 and TRBJ2-5; possibly TRBD1 for D (5 bases). Trimming took 4 bases from V and 0 from J, leaving 9 bases between them. Germline-derived CDR1 and CDR2 are LGHNA and YNFKEQ. The CDR3 covers 14 residues. CDR3 coding DNA: TGTGCCAGCAGCCGTGACAGTTACCAAGAGACCCAGTACTTC. Protein sequence: CASSRDSYQETQYF.

This clone was observed a handful of times. The V gene is TRBV29-1, the J gene TRBJ2-7, with 13 nucleotides matching TRBD2. With 5 bases clipped from V and 3 bases from J, the junction kept 13 bases outside the gene matches. The CDR3 sequence is 17 residues long. CDR1 is SQVTM and CDR2 is ANQGSEA in the germline V gene. For the CDR3, the DNA is TGCAGCGTTATACTAGCGGGAGGGCCTATGAGGGGCTACGAGCAGTACTTC. It codes for CSVILAGGPMRGYEQYF.

The chain couples TRBV19 to TRBJ2-7; D is possibly TRBD1 (6 bases). The V gene lost 6 bases and the J gene lost 2 bases, with 14 bases spanning the gap. Looked up from germline, CDR1 is LNHDA and CDR2 is SQIVND (reference sequence). The CDR3 is 14 residues long. CDR3 coding DNA: TGTGCCAGTAGCCTTAACAGGGAGACCTACGAGCAGTACTTC. It is translated as CASSLNRETYEQYF.

In its sample, this clone was seen a few times. The chain is built from TRBV30 and TRBJ1-5, with no clear D. The CDR3 is 13 amino acids. CDR1 is GTSNPN and CDR2 is SVGIG in the germline V gene (reference sequence). With 0 bases removed from V and 5 bases from J, the gap between germline ends came to 8 bases. CDR3 nucleotide sequence: TGTGCCTGGAGTGTATCGGGGTATCAGCCCCAGCATTTT. Encoded protein: CAWSVSGYQPQHF.

The rearrangement joins TRBV5-4 to TRBJ2-1, with 9 bases that match TRBD2. Germline-derived CDR1 and CDR2 are SGHNT and YYREEE (reference sequence). CDR3 length: 15 residues. V lost 4 bases and J lost 3; bases outside the gene matches: 5. This CDR3 is CASSLGLARYNEQFF. The CDR3 coding sequence is TGTGCCAGCAGCCTCGGACTAGCGCGCTACAATGAGCAGTTCTTC.

The chain carries TRBV9 and TRBJ1-2; D is undetermined. Trimming stripped 2 bases from V and 3 bases from J, with 11 bases between. Germline V gene lookup returns CDR1 SGDLS and CDR2 YYNGEE. There are 14 residues in the CDR3. This CDR3 is CASSVTADYYGYTF. CDR3 in DNA: TGTGCCAGCAGCGTTACCGCAGACTACTATGGCTACACCTTC. Based on the CDR3 plus reference TRBV9 and TRBJ1-2, the full variable domain is DSGVTQTPKHLITATGQRVTLRCSPRSGDLSVYWYQQSLDQGLQFLIQYYNGEERAKGNILERFSAQQFPDLHSELNLSSLELGDSALYFCASSVTADYYGYTFGSGTRLTVV.

The chain links TRBV7-8 to TRBJ2-5; D tentatively fits TRBD1 or TRBD2 (5 bases each). The V and J ends lost 5 bases and 9 bases respectively, with 22 bases between them. The CDR3 totals 15 residues. Germline values: CDR1 SGHVS, CDR2 FQNEAQ. The CDR3: CASSGIGTGLVAQYF. The CDR3 nucleotides are TGTGCCAGCAGCGGGATAGGGACGGGGCTCGTGGCCCAGTACTTC.

The V and J genes are TRBV5-1 and TRBJ2-1; 8 positions agree with TRBD1. Germline trimming cut 5 bases from V and 8 bases from J; bases unmatched to any gene: 9. Germline V gives CDR1 SGHRS, CDR2 YFSETQ. There are 14 residues in the CDR3. The chain's CDR3 is CASRPGTGSDEQFF. The CDR3 DNA follows: TGCGCCAGCAGGCCCGGGACAGGTAGTGATGAGCAGTTCTTC.

The chain has TRBV5-1 and TRBJ2-6; the D gene is possibly TRBD2 (5 bases). Per the germline V gene, CDR1 is SGHRS and CDR2 is YFSETQ. CDR3 length: 16 amino acids. Trimming removed 4 bases from V and 1 base from J, with 12 bases in between. The CDR3 nucleotides are TGCGCCAGCAGCCCAGGAGCGGTTTCTGGGGCCAACGTCCTGACTTTC. It translates to CASSPGAVSGANVLTF.

This clone was counted between two and nine times. The chain couples TRBV13 to TRBJ2-7; TRBD1 aligns across 10 bases. Germline V gene lookup returns CDR1 PRHDT and CDR2 FYEKMQ (reference sequence). The CDR3 covers 15 residues. V lost 3 bases and J lost 4; bases outside the gene matches: 6. CDR3 in amino acids: CASSLGDRGRYEQYF. CDR3 nucleotides: TGTGCCAGCAGCTTGGGGGACAGGGGCAGGTACGAGCAGTACTTC. The variable domain in full, completed from reference TRBV13 and TRBJ2-7, reads AAGVIQSPRHLIKEKRETATLKCYPIPRHDTVYWYQQGPGQDPQFLISFYEKMQSDKGSIPDRFSAQQFSDYHSELNMSSLELGDSALYFCASSLGDRGRYEQYFGPGTRLTVT.

The chain carries TRBV28 and TRBJ2-6; D might be TRBD1 (5 bases). The CDR3 is 13 residues long. Trimming pared 6 bases from V and 4 bases from J, leaving 7 bases between. CDR1 and CDR2 from the germline V gene are MDHEN and SYDVKM. CDR3 protein: CASRTAGANVLTF. The CDR3 nucleotides are TGTGCCAGCAGGACAGCCGGGGCCAACGTCCTGACTTTC. The full variable domain, completed using reference TRBV28 and TRBJ2-6, is DVKVTQSSRYLVKRTGEKVFLECVQDMDHENMFWYRQDPGLGLRLIYFSYDVKMKEKGDIPEGYSVSREKKERFSLILESASTNQTSMYLCASRTAGANVLTFGAGSRLTVL.

The chain links TRBV5-1 to TRBJ2-5; no firm D call. The CDR3 has 15 residues. V lost 0 bases and J lost 5, with 14 bases in between. CDR1 and CDR2 from the germline V gene are SGHRS and YFSETQ. The CDR3: CASSLGWMIRETQYF. The CDR3, as DNA: TGCGCCAGCAGCTTGGGGTGGATGATTCGGGAGACCCAGTACTTC.